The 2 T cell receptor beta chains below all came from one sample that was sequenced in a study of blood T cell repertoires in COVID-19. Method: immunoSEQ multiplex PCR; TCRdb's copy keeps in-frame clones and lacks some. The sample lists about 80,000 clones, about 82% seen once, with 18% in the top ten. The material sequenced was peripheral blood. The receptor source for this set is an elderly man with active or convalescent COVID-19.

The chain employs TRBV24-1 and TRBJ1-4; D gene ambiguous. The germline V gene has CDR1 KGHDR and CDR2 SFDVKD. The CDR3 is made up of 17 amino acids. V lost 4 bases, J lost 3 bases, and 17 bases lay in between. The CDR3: CATSESTARGPNEKLFF. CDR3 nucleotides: TGTGCCACCAGTGAATCCACGGCCCGAGGGCCTAATGAAAAACTGTTTTTT.

The CDR3 loop is CASSHWTSGGETDTQYF. CDR3 bases: TGTGCCAGCAGCCATTGGACTAGCGGGGGGGAGACAGATACGCAGTATTTT. V and J are TRBV3-1 (or the pseudogene TRBV3-2) and TRBJ2-3; 15 bases are a match to TRBD2. After removal of 3 bases from V and 3 bases from J, the junction contained 4 bases not matched to a gene. The CDR3 has 17 amino acids. Germline-derived CDR1 and CDR2 are LGHDT and YNNKEL (reference sequence).